This T cell receptor beta chain was observed in a study of cytomegalovirus exposure and HLA in healthy donors. Study results and caveats: HLA restriction was apparent for most CMV-associated TCR beta chains in a later analysis. Most of the TCR beta V segments (in an earlier analysis) were productive either about 87% or about 30% of the time. What a later analysis reportedly showed was that an Asian-associated ancestry cluster had fewer N-insertions than the roughly 670-donor mean. Researchers left out some V segments, among them TRBV6-2 and TRBV6-3, as indistinguishable.

The V segment lost 3 bases and the J segment 0 bases; nucleotides outside the gene matches: 1. Per germline, CDR1 SEHNR and CDR2 FQNEAQ (reference sequence). The CDR3 runs 15 residues. PCR was performed using 60 Vbeta and 13 Jbeta primers. The method was immunoSEQ multiplex PCR; TCRdb's version includes in-frame clones alone and lacks a portion of them. The repertoire includes around 120,000 clones, about 80% of them detected once, and more than 7% sits in the top ten. As regards this clone: Its cognate antigen is unknown.

The material sequenced was PBMCs. V is TRBV7-9 and J is TRBJ2-1, with 8 bases matching TRBD1. The TCR comes from a female donor in good health and CMV-seropositive. CDR3 sequence: CASSFGTGSYNEQFF. The CDR3 bases are TGTGCCAGCAGCTTCGGGACAGGCTCCTACAATGAGCAGTTCTTC. The variable domain in full, with the rest retrieved from reference TRBV7-9 and TRBJ2-1, is DTGVSQNPRHKITKRGQNVTFRCDPISEHNRLYWYRQTLGQGPEFLTYFQNEAQLEKSRLLSDRFSAERPKGSFSTLEIQRTEQGDSAMYLCASSFGTGSYNEQFFGPGTRLTVL.